This TCR beta chain emerged from a study of fetal regulatory T cell absence and autoimmunity. Only in-frame clones appear in the TCRdb table, and some are missing; sequencing was by immunoSEQ multiplex PCR. Of more than 90,000 clones detected, around 72% appear once; the ten largest clones hold roughly 2%. V lost 5 bases, J lost 0 bases, and 8 bases lay in between. Germline V gives CDR1 SGHTA, CDR2 FQGNSA. This CDR3 region has 13 residues. The source is a male donor with IPEX syndrome. The sequencing sample was made of pancreas tissue. The gene calls are TRBV7-2 and TRBJ2-7; D is unresolved. The CDR3 nucleotides are TGTGCCAGCAGCCTAAAAAACTCCTACGAGCAGTACTTC. This encodes CASSLKNSYEQYF. Supplemented by reference TRBV7-2 and TRBJ2-7, the full variable domain reads GAGVSQSPSNKVTEKGKDVELRCDPISGHTALYWYRQSLGQGLEFLIYFQGNSAPDKSGLPSDRFSAERTGGSVSTLTIQRTQQEDSAVYLCASSLKNSYEQYFGPGTRLTVT.